This TCR beta chain was identified in a study of T cell changes during pregnancy in multiple sclerosis. Repertoires were generated with immunoSEQ multiplex PCR, while TCRdb's copy carries only in-frame clones and drops some. This sample yields around 32,000 clones, of which roughly 87% are seen a single time; more than 6% belongs to the top ten. Sequencing was performed on CD8+ T cells from peripheral blood mononuclear cells, taken before pregnancy. The source is a female donor with multiple sclerosis, enrolled in a pregnancy study.

The CDR3 nucleotides are TGTGCCAGCAGCTTAGGCCCGCCCCCTAAAACAGGGGATTGGGAGCTGTTTTTT. The encoded protein is CASSLGPPPKTGDWELFF. The chain is built from TRBV13 and TRBJ2-2; 7 positions match TRBD1. V lost 0 bases, J lost 9 bases, and 16 bases stayed unmatched. CDR1 is PRHDT, CDR2 FYEKMQ, per germline (reference sequence). The CDR3 sequence is 18 residues long.